The following is a T cell receptor (beta chain) sequence with its context. It has no known antigen specificity. The record has no base qualities; no much larger clone is one base away. V is shortened by 3 bases, J by 0 bases, and the region joining them spans 15 bases. Based on the germline V gene (reference sequence), the CDR1 and CDR2 sequences are LNHDA and SQIVND. From the cysteine through the phenylalanine, the CDR3 covers 18 amino acids. Only the CDR3 DNA stays, 54 bases, in frame from base 1. The immunoSEQ Assay, a bias-controlled multiplex PCR, was used to amplify TCRbeta CDR3 regions from genomic DNA. Concerning the study's data processing: The number of nucleated cells in each sample was estimated from the amplification of reference gene primers within the assay. To quantify the absolute abundance of each unique TCRbeta CDR3 rearrangement, sequence reads were collapsed and filtered. For each sample, productive Simpson clonality was calculated by taking the square root of Simpson's diversity index across productive rearrangements. This immuneACCESS table, as held by TCRdb, lists in-frame sequences with V and J called but not all clones. Of the missing ones, under half trace to an unresolved V gene in checked studies; the others have no known cause. V and J calls and clone size follow that table, whereas D and trimming were derived from the DNA. This sample lists about 100,000 clones; 80% to 95% were detected once. 1.9% of the sample is held by the ten biggest clonotypes.

The sample originates from a study of blood T cell repertoires in COVID-19 (dated by TCRdb to the early 2020s). Background for the entire study: Samples covering the acute and convalescent phases of COVID-19 were provided by collaborators in the United States, Italy and Spain. The prospective study material was composed of cDNA or gDNA derived from T cells, B-cell-depleted T cells, or PBMCs. Deeply sampled blood TCRbeta repertoires from subjects exposed to, actively infected with, or recovered from COVID-19 were included in the dataset. The repertoires were released in a freely available public database intended as a resource for research on the immune response to SARS-CoV-2. The samples were drawn from two sources: the first 160 participants of the ongoing ImmuneRACE study, and fewer than 1,500 subjects contributed by 6 global collaborators. Sample metadata almost always included a de-identified subject ID, COVID-19 status, age in years and sex. HLA class I and class II types, where available, came from metadata supplied by the sample provider rather than from assay-based typing. The research as a whole found: Clinical and demographic metadata were provided uncurated, with the amount varying by source and participant.

One collaborating source in Seattle enrolled patients while the patients were actively infected and followed the patients over time throughout the course of disease. Whole blood was collected in K2EDTA tubes by collaborating institutions according to the institutions' own protocols. For TCRbeta analysis, collaborator samples were shipped as frozen whole blood, as isolated PBMCs, or as DNA extracted from either sample type. Material: peripheral blood. The sequence links TRBV19 to TRBJ2-6, with TRBD2 as a weak D call on 5 bases. The sequence was obtained from a woman in her forties or fifties with COVID-19, enrolled during active disease. CDR3 protein: CASSIPGFHYSGANVLTF. The nucleotide sequence is given as TGTGCCAGTAGTATCCCGGGGTTCCATTACTCTGGGGCCAACGTCCTGACTTTC.